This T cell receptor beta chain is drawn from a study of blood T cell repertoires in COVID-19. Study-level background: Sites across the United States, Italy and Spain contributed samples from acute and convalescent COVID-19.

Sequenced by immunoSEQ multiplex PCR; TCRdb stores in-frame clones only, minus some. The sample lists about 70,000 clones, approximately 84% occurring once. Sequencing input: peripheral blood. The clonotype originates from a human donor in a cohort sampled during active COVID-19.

The CDR3 DNA reads as TGTGCCAGCAGCCTTGCAGGGGGCGCGACTGAAGCTTTCTTT. Protein sequence: CASSLAGGATEAFF. This chain links TRBV3-1 (or the pseudogene TRBV3-2) with TRBJ1-1; TRBD1 agrees at 8 bases. In germline, CDR1 is LGHDT, CDR2 YNNKEL (reference sequence). With V trimmed by 4 bases and J by 5 bases, 6 bases remained unmatched. CDR3 length: 14 residues.